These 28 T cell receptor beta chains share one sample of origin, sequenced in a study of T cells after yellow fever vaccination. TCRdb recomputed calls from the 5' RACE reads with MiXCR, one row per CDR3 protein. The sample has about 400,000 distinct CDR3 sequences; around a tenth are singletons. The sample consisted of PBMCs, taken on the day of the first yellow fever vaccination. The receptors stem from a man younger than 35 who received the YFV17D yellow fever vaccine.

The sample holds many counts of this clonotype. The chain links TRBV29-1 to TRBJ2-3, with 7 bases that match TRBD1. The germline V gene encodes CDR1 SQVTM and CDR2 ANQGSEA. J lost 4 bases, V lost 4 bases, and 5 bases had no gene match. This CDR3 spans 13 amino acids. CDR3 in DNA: TGCAGCGTTGGTCAGGGGGTGGCAGATACGCAGTATTTT. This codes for CSVGQGVADTQYF.

CDR3 sequence: CASSYLAGGSGEQYF. The CDR3 region has the DNA TGTGCCAGCAGTTACTTAGCAGGGGGCAGCGGCGAGCAGTACTTC. The genes are TRBV6-2 or TRBV6-3 and TRBJ2-7; 8 nucleotides line up with TRBD1. Germline V gene lookup returns CDR1 MNHEY and CDR2 SVGEGT. V lost 1 base and J lost 6; bases outside the gene matches: 8. The CDR3 has 15 residues.

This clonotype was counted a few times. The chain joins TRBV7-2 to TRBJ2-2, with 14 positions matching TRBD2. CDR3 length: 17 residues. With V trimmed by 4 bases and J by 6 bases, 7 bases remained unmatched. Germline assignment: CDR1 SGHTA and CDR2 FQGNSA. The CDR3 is CASSSRLAGGLAGELFF. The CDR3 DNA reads TGTGCCAGCAGCTCAAGACTAGCGGGGGGGCTGGCCGGGGAGCTGTTTTTT. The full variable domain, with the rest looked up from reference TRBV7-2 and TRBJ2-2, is GAGVSQSPSNKVTEKGKDVELRCDPISGHTALYWYRQSLGQGLEFLIYFQGNSAPDKSGLPSDRFSAERTGGSVSTLTIQRTQQEDSAVYLCASSSRLAGGLAGELFFGEGSRLTVL.

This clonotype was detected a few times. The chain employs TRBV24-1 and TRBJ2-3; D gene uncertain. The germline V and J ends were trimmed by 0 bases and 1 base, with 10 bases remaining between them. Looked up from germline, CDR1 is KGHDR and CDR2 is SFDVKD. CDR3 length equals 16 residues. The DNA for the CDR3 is TGTGCCACCAGTGATTTGAAGCTAACGGGCACAGATACGCAGTATTTT. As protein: CATSDLKLTGTDTQYF.

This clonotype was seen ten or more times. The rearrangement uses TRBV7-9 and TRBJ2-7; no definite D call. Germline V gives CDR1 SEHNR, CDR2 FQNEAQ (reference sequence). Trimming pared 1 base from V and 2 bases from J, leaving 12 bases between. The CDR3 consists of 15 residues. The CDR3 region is CASSLVGGGAYEQYF. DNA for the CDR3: TGTGCCAGCAGCTTAGTGGGTGGTGGGGCCTACGAGCAGTACTTC.

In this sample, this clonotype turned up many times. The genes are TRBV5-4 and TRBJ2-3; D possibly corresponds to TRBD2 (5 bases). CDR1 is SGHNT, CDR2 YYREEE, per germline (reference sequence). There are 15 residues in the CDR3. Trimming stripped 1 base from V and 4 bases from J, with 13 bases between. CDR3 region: CASSLNPSSPDTQYF. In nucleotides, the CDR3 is TGTGCCAGCAGCTTGAATCCTAGCAGTCCAGATACGCAGTATTTT.

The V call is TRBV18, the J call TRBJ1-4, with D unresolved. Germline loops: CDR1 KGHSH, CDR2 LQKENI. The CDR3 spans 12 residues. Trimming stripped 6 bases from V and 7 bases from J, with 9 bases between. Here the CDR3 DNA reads TGTGCCAGCTCTCTTGACCGTGAAAAACTGTTTTTT. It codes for CASSLDREKLFF.

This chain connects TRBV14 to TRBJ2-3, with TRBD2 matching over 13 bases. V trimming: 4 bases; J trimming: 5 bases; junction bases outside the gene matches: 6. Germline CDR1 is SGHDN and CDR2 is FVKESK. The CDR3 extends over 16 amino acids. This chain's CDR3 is CASSPTSGGALDTQYF. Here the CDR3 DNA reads TGTGCCAGCAGCCCTACTAGCGGGGGGGCCTTAGATACGCAGTATTTT.

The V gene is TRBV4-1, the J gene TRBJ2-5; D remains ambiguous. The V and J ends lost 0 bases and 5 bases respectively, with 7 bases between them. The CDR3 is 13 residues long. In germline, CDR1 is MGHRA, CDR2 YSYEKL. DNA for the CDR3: TGCGCCAGCAGCCAAGATTCGCGTGAGACCCAGTACTTC. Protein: CASSQDSRETQYF.

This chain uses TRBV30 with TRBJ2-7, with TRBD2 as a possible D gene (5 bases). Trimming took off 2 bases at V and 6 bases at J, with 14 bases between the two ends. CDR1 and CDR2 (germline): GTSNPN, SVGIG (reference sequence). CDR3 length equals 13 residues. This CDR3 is CAWSPPGSGEQYF. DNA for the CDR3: TGTGCCTGGAGTCCCCCGGGGAGCGGCGAGCAGTACTTC.

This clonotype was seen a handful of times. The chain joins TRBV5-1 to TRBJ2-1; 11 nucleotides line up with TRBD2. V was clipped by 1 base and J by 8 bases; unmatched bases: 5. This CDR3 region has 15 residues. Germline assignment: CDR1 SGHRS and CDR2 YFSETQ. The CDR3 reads CASSLTGTSGDEQFF. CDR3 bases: TGCGCCAGCAGCTTGACCGGGACTAGCGGCGATGAGCAGTTCTTC.

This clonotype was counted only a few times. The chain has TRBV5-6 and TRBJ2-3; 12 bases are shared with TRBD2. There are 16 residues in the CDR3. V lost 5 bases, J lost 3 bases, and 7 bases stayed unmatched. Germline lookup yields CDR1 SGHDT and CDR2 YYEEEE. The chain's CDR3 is CASRLAGGLYTDTQYF. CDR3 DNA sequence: TGTGCCAGCAGGCTAGCGGGGGGGCTTTATACAGATACGCAGTATTTT.

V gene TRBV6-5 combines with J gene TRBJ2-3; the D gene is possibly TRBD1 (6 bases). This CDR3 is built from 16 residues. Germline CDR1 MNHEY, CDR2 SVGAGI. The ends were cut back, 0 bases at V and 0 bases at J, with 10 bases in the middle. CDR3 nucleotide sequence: TGTGCCAGCAGTTACTCCGGGACACCGAGCACAGATACGCAGTATTTT. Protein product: CASSYSGTPSTDTQYF.

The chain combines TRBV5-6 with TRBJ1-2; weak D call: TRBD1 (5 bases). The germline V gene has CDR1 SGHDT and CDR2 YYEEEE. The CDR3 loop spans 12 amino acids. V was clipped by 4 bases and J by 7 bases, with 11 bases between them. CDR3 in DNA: TGTGCCAGCAGCCGCAGGGCTTTTGGCTACACCTTC. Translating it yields CASSRRAFGYTF.

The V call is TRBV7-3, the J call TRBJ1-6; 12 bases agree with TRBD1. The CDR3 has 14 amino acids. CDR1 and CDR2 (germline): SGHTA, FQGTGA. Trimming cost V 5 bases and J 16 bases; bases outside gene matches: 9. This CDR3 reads CASSPGQGARLLHF. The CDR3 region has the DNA TGTGCCAGCAGCCCGGGACAGGGGGCGAGGCTACTCCACTTT.

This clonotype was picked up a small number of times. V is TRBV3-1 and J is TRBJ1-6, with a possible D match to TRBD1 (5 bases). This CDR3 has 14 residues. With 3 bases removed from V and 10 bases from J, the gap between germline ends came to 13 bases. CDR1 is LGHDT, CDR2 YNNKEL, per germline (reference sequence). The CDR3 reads CASSQASGDSPLHF. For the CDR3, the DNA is TGTGCCAGCAGCCAGGCGAGCGGGGACTCACCCCTCCACTTT. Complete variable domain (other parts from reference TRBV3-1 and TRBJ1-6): DTAVSQTPKYLVTQMGNDKSIKCEQNLGHDTMYWYKQDSKKFLKIMFSYNNKELIINETVPNRFSPKSPDKAHLNLHINSLELGDSAVYFCASSQASGDSPLHFGNGTRLTVT.

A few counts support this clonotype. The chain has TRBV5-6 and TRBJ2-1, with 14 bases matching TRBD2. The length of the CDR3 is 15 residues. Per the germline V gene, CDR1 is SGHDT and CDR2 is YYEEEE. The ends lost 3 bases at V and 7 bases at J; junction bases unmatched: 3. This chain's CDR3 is CASSWGLAGDNEQFF. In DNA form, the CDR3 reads TGTGCCAGCAGCTGGGGACTAGCGGGGGATAATGAGCAGTTCTTC.

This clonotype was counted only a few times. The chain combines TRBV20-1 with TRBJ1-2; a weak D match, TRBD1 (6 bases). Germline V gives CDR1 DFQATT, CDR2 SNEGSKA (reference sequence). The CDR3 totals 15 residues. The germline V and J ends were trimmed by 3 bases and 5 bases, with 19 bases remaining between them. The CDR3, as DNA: TGCAGTGCTAGGATTTTCAGGGGCGTTGAGTATGGCTACACCTTC. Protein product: CSARIFRGVEYGYTF.

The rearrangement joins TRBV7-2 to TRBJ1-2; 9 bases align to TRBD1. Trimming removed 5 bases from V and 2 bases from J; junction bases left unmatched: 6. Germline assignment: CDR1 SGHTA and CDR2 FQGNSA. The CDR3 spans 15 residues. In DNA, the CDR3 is TGTGCCAGCAGCATCACCGGGACAGGGAACTATGGCTACACCTTC. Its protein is CASSITGTGNYGYTF.

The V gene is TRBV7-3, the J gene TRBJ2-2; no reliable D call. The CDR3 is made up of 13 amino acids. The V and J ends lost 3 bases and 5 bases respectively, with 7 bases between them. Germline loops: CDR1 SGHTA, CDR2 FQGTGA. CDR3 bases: TGTGCCAGCAGCTTTAGGAGAACCGGGGAGCTGTTTTTT. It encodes CASSFRRTGELFF. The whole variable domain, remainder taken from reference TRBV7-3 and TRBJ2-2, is GAGVSQTPSNKVTEKGKYVELRCDPISGHTALYWYRQSLGQGPEFLIYFQGTGAADDSGLPNDRFFAVRPEGSVSTLKIQRTERGDSAVYLCASSFRRTGELFFGEGSRLTVL.

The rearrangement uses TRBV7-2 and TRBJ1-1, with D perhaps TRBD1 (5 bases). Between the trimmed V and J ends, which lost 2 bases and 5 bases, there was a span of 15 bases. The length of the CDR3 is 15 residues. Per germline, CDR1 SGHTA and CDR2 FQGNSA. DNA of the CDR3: TGTGCCAGCAGCTTAAGTCCGCAGGGCTGGACTGAAGCTTTCTTT. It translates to CASSLSPQGWTEAFF.

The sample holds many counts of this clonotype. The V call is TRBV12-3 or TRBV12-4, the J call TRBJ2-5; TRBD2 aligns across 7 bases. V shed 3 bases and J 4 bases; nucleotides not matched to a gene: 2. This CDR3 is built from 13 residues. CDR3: CASSLPSGETQYF. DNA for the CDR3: TGTGCCAGCAGTTTGCCTAGCGGAGAGACCCAGTACTTC.

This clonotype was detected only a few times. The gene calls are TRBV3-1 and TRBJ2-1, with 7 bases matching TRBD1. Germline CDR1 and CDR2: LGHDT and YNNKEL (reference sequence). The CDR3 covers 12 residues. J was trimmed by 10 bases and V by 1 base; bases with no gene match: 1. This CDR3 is CASSQGGQEQFF. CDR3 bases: TGTGCCAGCAGCCAAGGGGGACAGGAGCAGTTCTTC.

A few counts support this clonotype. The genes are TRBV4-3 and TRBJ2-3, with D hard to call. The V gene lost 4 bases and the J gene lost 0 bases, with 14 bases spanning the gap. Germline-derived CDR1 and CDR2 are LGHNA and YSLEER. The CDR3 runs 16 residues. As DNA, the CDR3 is TGCGCCAGCAGCCGCTCACCTACCTCTAGCACAGATACGCAGTATTTT. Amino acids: CASSRSPTSSTDTQYF.

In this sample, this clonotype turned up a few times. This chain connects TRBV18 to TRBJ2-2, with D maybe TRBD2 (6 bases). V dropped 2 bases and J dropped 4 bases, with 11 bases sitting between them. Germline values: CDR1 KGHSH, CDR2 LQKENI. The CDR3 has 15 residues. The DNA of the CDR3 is TGTGCCAGCTCACCATTCTCGGGGGTCACCGGGGAGCTGTTTTTT. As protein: CASSPFSGVTGELFF.

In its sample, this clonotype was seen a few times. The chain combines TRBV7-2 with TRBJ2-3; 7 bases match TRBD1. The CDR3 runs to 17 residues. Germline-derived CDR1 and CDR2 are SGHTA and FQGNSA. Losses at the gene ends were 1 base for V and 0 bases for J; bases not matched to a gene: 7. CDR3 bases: TGTGCCAGCAGCTTAGGAACAGGGGCCATTAGCACAGATACGCAGTATTTT. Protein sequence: CASSLGTGAISTDTQYF.

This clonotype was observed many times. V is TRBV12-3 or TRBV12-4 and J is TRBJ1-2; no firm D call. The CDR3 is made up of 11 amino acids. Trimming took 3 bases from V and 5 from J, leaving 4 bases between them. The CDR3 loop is CASSLGYGYTF. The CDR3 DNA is TGTGCCAGCAGTTTGGGATATGGCTACACCTTC.

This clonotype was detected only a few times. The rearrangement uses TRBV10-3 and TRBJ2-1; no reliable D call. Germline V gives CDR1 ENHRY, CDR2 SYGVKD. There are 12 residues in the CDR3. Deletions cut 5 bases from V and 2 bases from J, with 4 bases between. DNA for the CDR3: TGTGCCATCAGTTCCACCTACAATGAGCAGTTCTTC. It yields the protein CAISSTYNEQFF.